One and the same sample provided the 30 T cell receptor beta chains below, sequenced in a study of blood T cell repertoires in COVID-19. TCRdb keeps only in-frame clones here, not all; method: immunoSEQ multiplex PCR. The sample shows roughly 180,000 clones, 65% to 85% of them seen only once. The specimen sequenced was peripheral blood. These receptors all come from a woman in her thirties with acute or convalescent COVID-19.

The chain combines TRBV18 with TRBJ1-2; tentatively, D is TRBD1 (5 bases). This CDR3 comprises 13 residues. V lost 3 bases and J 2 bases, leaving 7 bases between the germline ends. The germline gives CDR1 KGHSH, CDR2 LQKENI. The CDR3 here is CASSPTANYGYTF. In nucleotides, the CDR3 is TGTGCCAGCTCACCGACAGCGAACTATGGCTACACCTTC.

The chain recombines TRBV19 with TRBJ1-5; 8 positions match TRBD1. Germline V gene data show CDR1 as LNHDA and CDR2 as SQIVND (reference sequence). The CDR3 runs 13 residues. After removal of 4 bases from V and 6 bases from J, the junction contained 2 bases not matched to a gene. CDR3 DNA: TGTGCCAGTAGTACAGACAGGGGTCAGCCCCAGCATTTT. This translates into CASSTDRGQPQHF. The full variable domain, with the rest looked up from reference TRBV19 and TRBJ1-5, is DGGITQSPKYLFRKEGQNVTLSCEQNLNHDAMYWYRQDPGQGLRLIYYSQIVNDFQKGDIAEGYSVSREKKESFPLTVTSAQKNPTAFYLCASSTDRGQPQHFGDGTRLSIL.

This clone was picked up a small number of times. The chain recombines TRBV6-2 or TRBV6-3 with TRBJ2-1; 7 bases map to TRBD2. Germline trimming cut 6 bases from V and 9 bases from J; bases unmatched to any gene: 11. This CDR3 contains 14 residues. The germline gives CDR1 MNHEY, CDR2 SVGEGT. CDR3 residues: CASSRGLEPTEQFF. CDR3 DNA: TGTGCCAGCAGCCGAGGACTAGAACCTACTGAGCAGTTCTTC.

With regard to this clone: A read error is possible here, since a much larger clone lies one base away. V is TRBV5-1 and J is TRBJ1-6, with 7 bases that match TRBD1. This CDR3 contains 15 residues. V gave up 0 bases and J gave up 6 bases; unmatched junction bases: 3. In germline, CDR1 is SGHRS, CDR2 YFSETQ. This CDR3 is CASSLEGGFNSPLHF. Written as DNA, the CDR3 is TGCGCCAGCAGCTTGGAAGGGGGCTTTAATTCACCCCTCCACTTT. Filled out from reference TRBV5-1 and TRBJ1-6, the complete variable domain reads KAGVTQTPRYLIKTRGQQVTLSCSPISGHRSVSWYQQTPGQGLQFLFEYFSETQRNKGNFPGRFSGRQFSNSRSEMNVSTLELGDSALYLCASSLEGGFNSPLHFGNGTRLTVT.

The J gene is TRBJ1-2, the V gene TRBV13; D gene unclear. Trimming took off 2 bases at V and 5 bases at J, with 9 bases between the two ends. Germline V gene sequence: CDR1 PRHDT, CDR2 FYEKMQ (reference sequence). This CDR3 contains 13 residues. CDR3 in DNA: TGTGCCAGCAGCTTATATCGGTCTTATGGCTACACCTTC. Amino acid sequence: CASSLYRSYGYTF.

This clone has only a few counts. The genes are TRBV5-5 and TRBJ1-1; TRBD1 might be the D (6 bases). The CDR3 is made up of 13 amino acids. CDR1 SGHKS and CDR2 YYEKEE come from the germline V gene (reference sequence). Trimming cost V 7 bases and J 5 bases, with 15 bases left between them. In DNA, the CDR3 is TGTGCCAGCCGCTCAGGGGCCGGGACTGAAGCTTTCTTT. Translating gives CASRSGAGTEAFF.

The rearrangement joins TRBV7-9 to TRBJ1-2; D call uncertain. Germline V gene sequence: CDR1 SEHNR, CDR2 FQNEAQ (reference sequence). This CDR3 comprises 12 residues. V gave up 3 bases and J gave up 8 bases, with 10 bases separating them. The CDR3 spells CASSFEPSGYTF. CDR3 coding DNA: TGTGCCAGCAGCTTCGAGCCCTCGGGCTACACCTTC.

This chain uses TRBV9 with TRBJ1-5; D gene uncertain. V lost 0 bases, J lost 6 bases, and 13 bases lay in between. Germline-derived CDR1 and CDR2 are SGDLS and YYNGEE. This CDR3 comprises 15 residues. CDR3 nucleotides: TGTGCCAGCAGCGTAGGTGAGGGTCGTAGTCAGCCCCAGCATTTT. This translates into CASSVGEGRSQPQHF.

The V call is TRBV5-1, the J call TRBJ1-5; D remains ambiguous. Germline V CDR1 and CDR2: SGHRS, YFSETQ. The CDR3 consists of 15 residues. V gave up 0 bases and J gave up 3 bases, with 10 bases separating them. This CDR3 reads CASSLEGVNNQPQHF. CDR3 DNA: TGCGCCAGCAGCTTGGAGGGAGTGAACAATCAGCCCCAGCATTTT.

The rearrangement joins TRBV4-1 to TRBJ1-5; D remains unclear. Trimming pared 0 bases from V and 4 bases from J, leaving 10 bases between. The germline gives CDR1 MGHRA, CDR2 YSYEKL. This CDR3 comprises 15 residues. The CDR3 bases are TGCGCCAGCAGCCAAGAAAAAGTGCAGAATCAGCCCCAGCATTTT. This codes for CASSQEKVQNQPQHF.

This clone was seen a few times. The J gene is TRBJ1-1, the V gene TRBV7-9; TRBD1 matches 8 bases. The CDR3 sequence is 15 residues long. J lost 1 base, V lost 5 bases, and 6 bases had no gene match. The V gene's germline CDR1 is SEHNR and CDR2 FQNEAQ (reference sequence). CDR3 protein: CASSTPGTGNTEAFF. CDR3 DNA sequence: TGTGCCAGCAGCACCCCCGGGACAGGGAACACTGAAGCTTTCTTT.

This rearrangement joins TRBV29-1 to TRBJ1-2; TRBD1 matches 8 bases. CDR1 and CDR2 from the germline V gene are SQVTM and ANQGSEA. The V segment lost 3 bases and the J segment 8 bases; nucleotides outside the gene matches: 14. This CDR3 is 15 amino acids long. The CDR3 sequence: CSVDHWTGPGPGYTF. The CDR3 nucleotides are TGCAGCGTTGACCATTGGACAGGGCCGGGGCCAGGCTACACCTTC. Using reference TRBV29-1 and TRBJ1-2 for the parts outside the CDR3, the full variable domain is SAVISQKPSRDICQRGTSLTIQCQVDSQVTMMFWYRQQPGQSLTLIATANQGSEATYESGFVIDKFPISRPNLTFSTLTVSNMSPEDSSIYLCSVDHWTGPGPGYTFGSGTRLTVV.

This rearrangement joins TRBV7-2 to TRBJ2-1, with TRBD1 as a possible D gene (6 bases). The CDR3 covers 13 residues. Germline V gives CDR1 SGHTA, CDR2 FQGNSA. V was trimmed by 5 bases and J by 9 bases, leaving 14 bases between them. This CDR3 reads CASSRDRSSEQFF. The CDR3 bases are TGTGCCAGCAGCCGCGACAGGTCTAGTGAGCAGTTCTTC.

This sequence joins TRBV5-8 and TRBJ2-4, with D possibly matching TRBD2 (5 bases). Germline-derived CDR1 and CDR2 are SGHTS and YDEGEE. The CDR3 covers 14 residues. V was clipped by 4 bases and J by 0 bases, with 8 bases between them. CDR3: CASSRRGAKNIQYF. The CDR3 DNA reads TGTGCCAGCAGCCGTCGGGGAGCCAAAAACATTCAGTACTTC.

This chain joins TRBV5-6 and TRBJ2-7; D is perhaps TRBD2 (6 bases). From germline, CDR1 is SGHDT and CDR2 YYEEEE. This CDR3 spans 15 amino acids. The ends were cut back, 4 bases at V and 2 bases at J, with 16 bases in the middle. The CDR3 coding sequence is TGTGCCAGCAGCCCAGAGGGCGGGAAGGCCTACGAGCAGTACTTC. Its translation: CASSPEGGKAYEQYF.

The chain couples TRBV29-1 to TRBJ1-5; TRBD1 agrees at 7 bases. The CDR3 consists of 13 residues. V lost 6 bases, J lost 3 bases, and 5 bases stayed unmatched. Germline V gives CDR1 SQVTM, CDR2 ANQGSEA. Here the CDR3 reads CSVGGTDNQPQHF. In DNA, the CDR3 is TGCAGCGTGGGTGGGACAGACAATCAGCCCCAGCATTTT.

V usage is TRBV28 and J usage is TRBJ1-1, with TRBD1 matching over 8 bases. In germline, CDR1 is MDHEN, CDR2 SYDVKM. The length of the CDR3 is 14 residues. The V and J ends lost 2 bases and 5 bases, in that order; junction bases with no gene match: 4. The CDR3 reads CASSLQGASTEAFF. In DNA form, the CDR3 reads TGTGCCAGCAGTTTACAGGGGGCAAGTACTGAAGCTTTCTTT.

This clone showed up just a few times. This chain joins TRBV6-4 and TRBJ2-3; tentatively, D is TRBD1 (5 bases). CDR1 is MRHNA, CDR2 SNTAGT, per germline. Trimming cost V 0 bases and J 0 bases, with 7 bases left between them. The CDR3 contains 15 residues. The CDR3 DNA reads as TGTGCCAGCAGTGACTCGACAGCTAGCACAGATACGCAGTATTTT. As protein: CASSDSTASTDTQYF.

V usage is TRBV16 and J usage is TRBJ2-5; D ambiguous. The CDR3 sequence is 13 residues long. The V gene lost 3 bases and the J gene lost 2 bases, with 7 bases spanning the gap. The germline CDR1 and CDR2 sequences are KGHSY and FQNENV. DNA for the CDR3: TGTGCCAGCAGCCAGCGCCAACAAGAGACCCAGTACTTC. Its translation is CASSQRQQETQYF.

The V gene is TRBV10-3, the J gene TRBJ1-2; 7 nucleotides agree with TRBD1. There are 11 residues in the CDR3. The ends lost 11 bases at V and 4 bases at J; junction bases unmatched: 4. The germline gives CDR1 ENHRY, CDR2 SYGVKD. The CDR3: CASRDSYGYTF. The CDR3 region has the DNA TGTGCCTCCCGGGACAGCTATGGCTACACCTTC.

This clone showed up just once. CDR3 DNA sequence: TGTGCCAGCCAACTAGCGGGAGCGTACGAGCAGTACTTC. Its protein product is CASQLAGAYEQYF. The V gene is TRBV6-6, the J gene TRBJ2-7; 11 bases map to TRBD2. The V gene end was trimmed by 8 bases and the J gene end by 4 bases; junction bases not matched to a gene: 4. Germline values: CDR1 MNHNY, CDR2 SVGAGI (reference sequence). The CDR3 consists of 13 residues.

The CDR3 loop reads CSVEAGTVSYEQYF. CDR3 in DNA: TGCAGCGTTGAGGCCGGGACAGTCTCCTACGAGCAGTACTTC. This chain links TRBV29-1 with TRBJ2-7, with 7 bases fitting TRBD1. V trimming: 3 bases; J trimming: 0 bases; junction bases outside the gene matches: 5. CDR1 and CDR2 (germline): SQVTM, ANQGSEA. The CDR3 covers 14 residues.

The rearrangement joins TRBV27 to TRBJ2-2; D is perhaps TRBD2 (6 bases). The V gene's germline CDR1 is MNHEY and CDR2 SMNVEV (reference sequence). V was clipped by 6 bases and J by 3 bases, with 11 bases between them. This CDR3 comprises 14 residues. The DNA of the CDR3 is TGTGCCAGCAGGGAGGGAGCGTACACCGGGGAGCTGTTTTTT. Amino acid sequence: CASREGAYTGELFF.

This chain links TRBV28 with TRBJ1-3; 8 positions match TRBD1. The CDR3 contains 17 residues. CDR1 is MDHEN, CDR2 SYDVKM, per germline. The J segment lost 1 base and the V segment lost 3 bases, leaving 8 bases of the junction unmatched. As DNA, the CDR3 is TGTGCCAGCAGTTTTCCCCCAGGGGGCCTGTCTGGAAACACCATATATTTT. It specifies CASSFPPGGLSGNTIYF.

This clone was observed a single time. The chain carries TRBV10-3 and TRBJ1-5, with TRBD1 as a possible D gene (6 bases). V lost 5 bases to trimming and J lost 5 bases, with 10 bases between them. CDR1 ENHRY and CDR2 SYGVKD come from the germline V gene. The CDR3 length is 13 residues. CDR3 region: CAISLEGDQPQHF. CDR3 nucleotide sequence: TGTGCCATCAGTCTCGAGGGGGATCAGCCCCAGCATTTT.

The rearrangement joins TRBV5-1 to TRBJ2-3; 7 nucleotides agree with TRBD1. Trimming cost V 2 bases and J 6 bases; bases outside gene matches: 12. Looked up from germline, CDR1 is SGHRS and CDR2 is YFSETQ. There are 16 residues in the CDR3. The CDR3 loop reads CASSFKGTDLLDTQYF. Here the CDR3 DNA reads TGCGCCAGCAGCTTTAAAGGGACAGATTTGTTGGATACGCAGTATTTT.

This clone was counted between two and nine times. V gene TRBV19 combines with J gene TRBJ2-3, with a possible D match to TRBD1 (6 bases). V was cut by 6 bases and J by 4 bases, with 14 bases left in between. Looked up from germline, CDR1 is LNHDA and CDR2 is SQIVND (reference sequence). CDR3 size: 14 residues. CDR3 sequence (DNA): TGTGCCAGTAGATTCTCAGGGGTGGCAGATACGCAGTATTTT. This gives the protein CASRFSGVADTQYF.

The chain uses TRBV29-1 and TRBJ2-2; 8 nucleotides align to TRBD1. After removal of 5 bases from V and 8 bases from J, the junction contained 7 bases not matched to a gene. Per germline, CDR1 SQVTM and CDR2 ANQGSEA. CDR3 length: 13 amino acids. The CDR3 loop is CSVPGQVAGELFF. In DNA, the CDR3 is TGCAGCGTTCCGGGACAGGTAGCGGGGGAGCTGTTTTTT.

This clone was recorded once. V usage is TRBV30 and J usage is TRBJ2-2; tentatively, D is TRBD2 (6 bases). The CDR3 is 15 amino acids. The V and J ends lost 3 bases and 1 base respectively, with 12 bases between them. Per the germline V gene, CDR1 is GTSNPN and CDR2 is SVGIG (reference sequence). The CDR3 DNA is TGTGCCTGGAGCGACCCGGGGGTGAACACCGGGGAGCTGTTTTTT. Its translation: CAWSDPGVNTGELFF.

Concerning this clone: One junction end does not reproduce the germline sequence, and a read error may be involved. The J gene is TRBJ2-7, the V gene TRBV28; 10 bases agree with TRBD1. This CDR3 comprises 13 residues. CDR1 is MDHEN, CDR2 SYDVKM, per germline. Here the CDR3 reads CASSSPPGTGVPF. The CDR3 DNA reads TGTGCCAGCAGTTCACCTCCCGGGACAGGGGTTCCCTTC.